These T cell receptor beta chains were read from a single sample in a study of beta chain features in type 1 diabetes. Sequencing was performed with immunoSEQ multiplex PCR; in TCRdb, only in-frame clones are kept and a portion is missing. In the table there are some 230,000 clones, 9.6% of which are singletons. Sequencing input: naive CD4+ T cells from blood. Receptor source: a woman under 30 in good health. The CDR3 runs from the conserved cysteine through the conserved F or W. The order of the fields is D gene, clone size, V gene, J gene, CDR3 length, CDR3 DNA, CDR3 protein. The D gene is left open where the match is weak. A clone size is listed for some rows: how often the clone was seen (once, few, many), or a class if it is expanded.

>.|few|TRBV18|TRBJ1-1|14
TGTGCCAGCTCGGGGGACACCCAGAACACTGAAGCTTTCTTT
CASSGDTQNTEAFF
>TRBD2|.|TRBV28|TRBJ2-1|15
TGTGCCAGTTTTAGCGGGGTCAGCTCCTACAATGAGCAGTTCTTC
CASFSGVSSYNEQFF
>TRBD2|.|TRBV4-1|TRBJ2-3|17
TGCGCCAGCAGCCAAAGTGGACTAGCGGGAGCCAGAGATACGCAGTATTTT
CASSQSGLAGARDTQYF
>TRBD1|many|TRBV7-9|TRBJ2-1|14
TGTGCCAGCACCCTAGGACAGGGTGTAAGTGAGCAGTTCTTC
CASTLGQGVSEQFF
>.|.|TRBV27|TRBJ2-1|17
TGTGCCAGCAGTTTATTGAACCCAGGCCGCTCCTACAATGAGCAGTTCTTC
CASSLLNPGRSYNEQFF
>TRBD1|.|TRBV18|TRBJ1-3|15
TGTGCCAGCTCAGCCGGGACAGGGGCTGGAAACACCATATATTTT
CASSAGTGAGNTIYF
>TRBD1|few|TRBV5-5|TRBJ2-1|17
TGTGCCAGCAGCCCCTCTCGGGGGACAGGGTCCTACAATGAGCAGTTCTTC
CASSPSRGTGSYNEQFF
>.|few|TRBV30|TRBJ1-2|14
TGTGCCTGGAGTGTGGGCAGGGTTAGGTATGGCTACACCTTC
CAWSVGRVRYGYTF
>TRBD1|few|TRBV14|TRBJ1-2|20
TGTGCCAGCAGCCAAGATGTGTCTCGTCCCCCCGGACAGGGGGCATATGGCTACACCTTC
CASSQDVSRPPGQGAYGYTF
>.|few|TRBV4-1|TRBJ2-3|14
TGCGCCAGCAGCCAAGAACTGGGCCCGAATACGCAGTATTTT
CASSQELGPNTQYF
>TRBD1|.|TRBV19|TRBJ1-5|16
TGTGCCAGTAGTACGCTCGGACAGGGAGGGGATCAGCCCCAGCATTTT
CASSTLGQGGDQPQHF
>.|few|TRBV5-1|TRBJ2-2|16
TGCGCCAGCAGCTGGGCGCGCGGTACAGGAACCGGGGAGCTGTTTTTT
CASSWARGTGTGELFF
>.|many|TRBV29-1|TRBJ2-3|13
TGCAGCGTTGGGCTCAGAAGCACAGATACGCAGTATTTT
CSVGLRSTDTQYF
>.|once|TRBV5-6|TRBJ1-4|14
TGTGCCAGCAGGGCTCAGGGCCTGGAGGAAAAACTGTTTTTT
CASRAQGLEEKLFF
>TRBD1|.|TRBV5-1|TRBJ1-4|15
TGCGCCAGCAGCGGGGGGACAGCAGCCGGTGAAAAACTGTTTTTT
CASSGGTAAGEKLFF
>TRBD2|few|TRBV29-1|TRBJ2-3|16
TGCAGCGTTGAAGATCAAGCGGGGAGCGGCACAGATACGCAGTATTTT
CSVEDQAGSGTDTQYF
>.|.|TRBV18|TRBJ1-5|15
TGTGCCAGCTCAACGGAGATGGGGGGGGGTCAGCCCCAGCATTTT
CASSTEMGGGQPQHF
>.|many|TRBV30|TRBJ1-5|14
TGTGCCTGGAGTAGCGGGGGCGGTTATCAGCCCCAGCATTTT
CAWSSGGGYQPQHF
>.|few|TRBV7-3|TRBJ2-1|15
TGTGCCAGCAGAGGGGCAGGGTGGGCCTTGGGTGAGCAGTTCTTC
CASRGAGWALGEQFF
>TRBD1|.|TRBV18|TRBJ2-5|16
TGTGCCAGCTCACCCGGGGCAGGGGGCTTCGGAGAGACCCAGTACTTC
CASSPGAGGFGETQYF
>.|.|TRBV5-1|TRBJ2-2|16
TGCGCCAGCAGCTTGGAGGCAGGTTGGGACACCGGGGAGCTGTTTTTT
CASSLEAGWDTGELFF
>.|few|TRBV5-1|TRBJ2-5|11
TGCGCCAGCAGCATATTGGAGACCCAGTACTTC
CASSILETQYF
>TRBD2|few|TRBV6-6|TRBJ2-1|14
TGTGCCAGCAGTCCACAAGCGGGAGTGGCTGAGCAGTTCTTC
CASSPQAGVAEQFF
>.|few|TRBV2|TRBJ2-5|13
TGTGCCAGCAGCCTGGACTCCCAAGAGACCCAGTACTTC
CASSLDSQETQYF
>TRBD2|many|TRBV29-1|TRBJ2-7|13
TGCAGCGTTATTCCTAGCGGGAGAGGCGAGCAGTACTTC
CSVIPSGRGEQYF
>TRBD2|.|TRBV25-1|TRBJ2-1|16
TGTGCCAGCAGTGAATACAGCGGGGGGGGCAACAATGAGCAGTTCTTC
CASSEYSGGGNNEQFF
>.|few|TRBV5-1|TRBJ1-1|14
TGCGCCAGCAGCCCTGGGAGGGTGAACACTGAAGCTTTCTTT
CASSPGRVNTEAFF
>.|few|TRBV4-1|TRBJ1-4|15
TGCGCCAGCAGCCAAGACCGAGGGTATGGCGAAAAACTGTTTTTT
CASSQDRGYGEKLFF
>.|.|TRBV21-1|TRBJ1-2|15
TGTGCCAGCAGCAAAGAGCCAGTTAGAGGGTATGGCTACACCTTC
CASSKEPVRGYGYTF
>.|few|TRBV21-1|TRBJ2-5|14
TGTGCCAGCAGCAAAGGCAACAGCCAAGAGACCCAGTACTTC
CASSKGNSQETQYF
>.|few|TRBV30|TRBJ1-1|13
TGTGCCTGGAGTGTAACGGGGGTCTCTGAAGCTTTCTTT
CAWSVTGVSEAFF
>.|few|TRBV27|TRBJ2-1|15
TGTGCCAGCAGTCAGGACATCCAGACCCACAATGAGCAGTTCTTC
CASSQDIQTHNEQFF
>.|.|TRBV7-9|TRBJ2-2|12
TGTGCCAGCAGCTTCGGCACCGGGGAGCTGTTTTTT
CASSFGTGELFF
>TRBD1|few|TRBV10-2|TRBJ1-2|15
TGCGCCAGCACCCGACCCGGGACAGGGTTTCTTGGCTACACCTTC
CASTRPGTGFLGYTF
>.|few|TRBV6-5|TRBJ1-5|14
TGTGCCAGCAGTGCGCAGGAGGGAGTAGAGCCCCAGCATTTT
CASSAQEGVEPQHF
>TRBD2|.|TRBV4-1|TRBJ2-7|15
TGCGCCAGCAGCCAAGGTGGCGGGAGGGCCTCCGAGCAGTACTTC
CASSQGGGRASEQYF
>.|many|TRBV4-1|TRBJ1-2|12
TGCGCCAGCAGCCAAGAAGCGTATGGCTACACCTTC
CASSQEAYGYTF
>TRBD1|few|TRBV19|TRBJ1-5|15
TGTGCCAGTAGTATGCAGGGGGGAAGGAATCAGCCCCAGCATTTT
CASSMQGGRNQPQHF
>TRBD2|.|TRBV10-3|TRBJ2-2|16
TGTGCCCGGACTAGCGGTACTTTGGTAGGCACCGGGGAGCTGTTTTTT
CARTSGTLVGTGELFF
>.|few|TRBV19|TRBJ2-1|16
TGTGCCAGTAGTCCCACAGGAATTTCCTTTTACAATGAGCAGTTCTTC
CASSPTGISFYNEQFF
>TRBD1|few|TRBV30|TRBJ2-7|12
TGTGCCTGGACAGGGGGCGTCTACGAGCAGTACTTC
CAWTGGVYEQYF
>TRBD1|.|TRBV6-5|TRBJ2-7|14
TGTGCCAGCAGTACCCCGGGACAGGGCTACGAGCAGTACTTC
CASSTPGQGYEQYF
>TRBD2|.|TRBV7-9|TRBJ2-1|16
TGTGCCAGCAGGGCTAGCGGGAGGGTTAGTGAGGATGAGCAGTTCTTC
CASRASGRVSEDEQFF
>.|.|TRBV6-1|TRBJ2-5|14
TGTGCCAGCAGTCGGGGGACAGTCCAAGAGACCCAGTACTTC
CASSRGTVQETQYF
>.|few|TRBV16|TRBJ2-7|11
TGTGCCAGCAGCTTGTCCTACGAGCAGTACTTC
CASSLSYEQYF
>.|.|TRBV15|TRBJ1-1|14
TGTGCCACCAGCAGAGATCAGGCCGGGAACAAAGCTTTCTTT
CATSRDQAGNKAFF
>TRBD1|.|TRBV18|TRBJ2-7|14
TGTGCCAGCTCAAAACGACAGGGGGCCTACGAGCAGTACTTC
CASSKRQGAYEQYF
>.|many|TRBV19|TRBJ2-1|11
TGTGCCAGTAGTCAGACTAATGAGCAGTTCTTC
CASSQTNEQFF
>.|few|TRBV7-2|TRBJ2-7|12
TGTGCCAGCAGCTCATACGGCGGCGAGCAGTACTTC
CASSSYGGEQYF
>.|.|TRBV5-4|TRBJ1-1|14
TGTGCCAGCAGCTTCTTCGGGGGGGCCACTGAAGCTTTCTTT
CASSFFGGATEAFF
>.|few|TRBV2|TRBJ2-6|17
TGTGCCAGCAGTGAAGCTAGGACAGTGAGGGGGACCAACGTCCTGACTTTC
CASSEARTVRGTNVLTF
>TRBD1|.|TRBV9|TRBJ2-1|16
TGTGCCAGCAGCGTGGGTTCCTGGACAGGGGGCGGTGAGCAGTTCTTC
CASSVGSWTGGGEQFF
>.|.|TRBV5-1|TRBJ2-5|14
TGCGCCAGCAGCTCCCTCGGGGGTGGAGAGACCCAGTACTTC
CASSSLGGGETQYF
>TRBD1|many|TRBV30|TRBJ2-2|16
TGTGCCTGGCGCCCTGCCGGGACAGGGGGGACCGGGGAGCTGTTTTTT
CAWRPAGTGGTGELFF
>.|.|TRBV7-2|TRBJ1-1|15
TGTGCCAGCAGCTTAGTAGGAGGTTATGGCACTGAAGCTTTCTTT
CASSLVGGYGTEAFF
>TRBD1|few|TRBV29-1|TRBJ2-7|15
TGCAGCGTTGTCGACCGGGACAGCTCCTCCTACGAGCAGTACTTC
CSVVDRDSSSYEQYF
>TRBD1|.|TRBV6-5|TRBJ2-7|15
TGTGCCAGCAGCCTTCGGGACAGGGGCAAATACGAGCAGTACTTC
CASSLRDRGKYEQYF
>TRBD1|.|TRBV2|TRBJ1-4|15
TGTGCCAGCAGTGGGGTCTGGACAGGGGGCGAAAAACTGTTTTTT
CASSGVWTGGEKLFF
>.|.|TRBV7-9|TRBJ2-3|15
TGTGCCAGCAGCCCATGGGGGCAGGGCACAGATACGCAGTATTTT
CASSPWGQGTDTQYF
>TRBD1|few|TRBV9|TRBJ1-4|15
TGTGCCAGCAGCGTAGACGGGACAGGGGGCGGAAAACTGTTTTTT
CASSVDGTGGGKLFF